This T cell receptor beta chain was profiled in a study of T cell changes during pregnancy in multiple sclerosis. With 1 base clipped from V and 4 bases from J, the junction kept 6 bases outside the gene matches. This CDR3 has 15 residues. The germline V gene encodes CDR1 SGHKS and CDR2 YYEKEE (reference sequence). Clones were sequenced by immunoSEQ multiplex PCR, and TCRdb holds only the in-frame ones, with some missing. The sample consists of about 33,000 clones, around 93% of them appearing once. Sample: CD4+ T cells from peripheral blood mononuclear cells, taken in the third trimester of pregnancy. The clonotype was recovered from a female donor in good health, enrolled as a control in a pregnancy study. The gene calls are TRBV5-5 and TRBJ2-5, with 8 positions matching TRBD2. The CDR3 here is CASSLTGGPSETQYF. CDR3 nucleotide sequence: TGTGCCAGCAGCTTGACGGGAGGGCCTTCAGAGACCCAGTACTTC.